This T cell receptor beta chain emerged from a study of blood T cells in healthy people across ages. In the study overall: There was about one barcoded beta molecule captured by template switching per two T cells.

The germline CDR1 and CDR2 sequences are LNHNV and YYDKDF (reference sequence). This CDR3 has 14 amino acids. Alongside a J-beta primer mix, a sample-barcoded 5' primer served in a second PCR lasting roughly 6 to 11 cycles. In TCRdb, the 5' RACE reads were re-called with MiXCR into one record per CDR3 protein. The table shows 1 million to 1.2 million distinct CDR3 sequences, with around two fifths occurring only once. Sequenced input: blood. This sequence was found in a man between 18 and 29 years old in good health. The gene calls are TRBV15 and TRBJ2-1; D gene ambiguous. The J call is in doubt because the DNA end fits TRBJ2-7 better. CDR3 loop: CATSGSVTYNEQYF. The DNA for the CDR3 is TGTGCCACCAGCGGATCGGTTACCTACAATGAGCAGTACTTC.